These 22 T cell receptor beta chains were all obtained from the same sample, sequenced in a study of blood T cell repertoires in COVID-19. Here immunoSEQ multiplex PCR was the method, and the copy in TCRdb shows in-frame clones only, minus some. The sample carries some 290,000 clones, 70% to 90% recorded once. The sample comprised peripheral blood. The receptors here all came from a woman aged 25 to 45 with COVID-19, enrolled during active disease.

There are a few counts of this clone. The chain combines TRBV20-1 with TRBJ1-5, with a possible D match to TRBD1 (5 bases). V lost 5 bases and J lost 3, with 17 bases in between. The CDR3 length is 15 residues. The germline gives CDR1 DFQATT, CDR2 SNEGSKA (reference sequence). The CDR3 is CSAGGASTPNQPQHF. CDR3 DNA: TGCAGTGCTGGTGGGGCCAGCACACCCAATCAGCCCCAGCATTTT.

The rearrangement joins TRBV6-5 to TRBJ1-1; possibly TRBD1 for D (5 bases). Per germline, CDR1 MNHEY and CDR2 SVGAGI. The CDR3 is 15 residues long. Trimming pared 6 bases from V and 0 bases from J, leaving 14 bases between. The CDR3 nucleotides are TGTGCCAGCAGATTCAGGGAAATCATGAACACTGAAGCTTTCTTT. Its protein is CASRFREIMNTEAFF.

V gene TRBV5-1 combines with J gene TRBJ2-5; 7 nucleotides align to TRBD1. The V gene end was trimmed by 3 bases and the J gene end by 4 bases; junction bases not matched to a gene: 9. CDR1 and CDR2 (germline): SGHRS, YFSETQ. This CDR3 is 15 amino acids long. This CDR3 reads CASSSKTGIRETQYF. The CDR3 region has the DNA TGCGCCAGCAGCTCGAAGACAGGGATAAGAGAGACCCAGTACTTC. Full variable domain (outside the CDR3, taken from reference TRBV5-1 and TRBJ2-5): KAGVTQTPRYLIKTRGQQVTLSCSPISGHRSVSWYQQTPGQGLQFLFEYFSETQRNKGNFPGRFSGRQFSNSRSEMNVSTLELGDSALYLCASSSKTGIRETQYFGPGTRLLVL.

The chain carries TRBV6-4 and TRBJ2-1; D uncertain. Trimming removed 5 bases from V and 6 bases from J, with 14 bases in between. The V gene's germline CDR1 is MRHNA and CDR2 SNTAGT. The CDR3 extends over 14 amino acids. The CDR3 DNA follows: TGTGCCAGCAGTCCGAGTGGAACGGGCAATGAGCAGTTCTTC. As protein: CASSPSGTGNEQFF.

CDR3 amino acids: CASRTYSGNTIYF. The DNA for the CDR3 is TGTGCCAGCAGGACTTACTCTGGAAACACCATATATTTT. The chain links TRBV27 to TRBJ1-3; D remains unclear. The CDR3 runs 13 residues. V lost 6 bases and J 0 bases, leaving 6 bases between the germline ends. Germline V gene data show CDR1 as MNHEY and CDR2 as SMNVEV (reference sequence).

The chain links TRBV14 to TRBJ2-1; TRBD1 might be the D (6 bases). The V end was cut by 0 bases, the J end by 3 bases, with 9 bases between. This CDR3 is 15 amino acids long. Per the germline V gene, CDR1 is SGHDN and CDR2 is FVKESK. CDR3 protein: CASSQEQGYYNEQFF. The CDR3 DNA reads TGTGCCAGCAGCCAAGAGCAGGGGTACTACAATGAGCAGTTCTTC.

V is TRBV15 and J is TRBJ2-6; D not resolved. This CDR3 comprises 16 residues. The germline V and J ends were trimmed by 1 base and 2 bases, with 9 bases remaining between them. Germline CDR1 LNHNV, CDR2 YYDKDF (reference sequence). This CDR3 is CATSRVGSPGANVLTF. The CDR3 nucleotides are TGTGCCACCAGCAGAGTCGGGTCCCCTGGGGCCAACGTCCTGACTTTC. The full variable domain, completed using reference TRBV15 and TRBJ2-6, is DAMVIQNPRYQVTQFGKPVTLSCSQTLNHNVMYWYQQKSSQAPKLLFHYYDKDFNNEADTPDNFQSRRPNTSFCFLDIRSPGLGDTAMYLCATSRVGSPGANVLTFGAGSRLTVL.

The chain carries TRBV6-1 and TRBJ1-1, with unresolved D. In germline, CDR1 is MNHNS, CDR2 SASEGT. The CDR3 totals 11 residues. V was shortened by 3 bases and J by 11 bases, with 10 bases between the two germline ends. The CDR3 spells CASSDSPGAFF. Written as DNA, the CDR3 is TGTGCCAGCAGTGATTCGCCCGGGGCTTTCTTT.

The chain joins TRBV6-5 to TRBJ1-1; the D is unclear. The CDR3 runs 13 residues. Trimming removed 6 bases from V and 4 bases from J, with 12 bases in between. In germline, CDR1 is MNHEY, CDR2 SVGAGI. The CDR3 loop is CASSLLLSTEAFF. The CDR3 region has the DNA TGTGCCAGCAGCCTCCTTCTAAGCACTGAAGCTTTCTTT.

V gene TRBV27 combines with J gene TRBJ1-3; 9 nucleotides line up with TRBD1. The CDR3 is made up of 15 amino acids. V was clipped by 4 bases and J by 2 bases; unmatched bases: 3. Germline CDR1 reads MNHEY; CDR2 reads SMNVEV (reference sequence). The CDR3 nucleotides are TGTGCCAGCAGTTCAACAGGGGGCACTGGAAACACCATATATTTT. Its protein is CASSSTGGTGNTIYF.

The rearrangement uses TRBV3-1 (or the pseudogene TRBV3-2) and TRBJ1-5; D not resolved. The germline V gene has CDR1 LGHDT and CDR2 YNNKEL (reference sequence). The CDR3 length is 14 residues. Deletions cut 1 base from V and 2 bases from J, with 6 bases between. CDR3 loop: CASSQVFGNQPQHF. The CDR3 DNA sequence: TGTGCCAGCAGCCAAGTCTTTGGCAATCAGCCCCAGCATTTT.

The V call is TRBV19, the J call TRBJ2-5; 16 bases match TRBD2. V shed 5 bases, J shed 3 bases, and the junction held 3 bases outside the gene matches. The length of the CDR3 is 16 residues. Germline V gives CDR1 LNHDA, CDR2 SQIVND (reference sequence). The CDR3 here is CASSAGTSGGEETQYF. CDR3 coding DNA: TGTGCCAGTAGTGCCGGGACTAGCGGGGGGGAAGAGACCCAGTACTTC.

This clone occurred once. The genes are TRBV5-6 and TRBJ1-4, with D unclear. Trimming cost V 2 bases and J 13 bases, with 18 bases left between them. The CDR3 runs to 14 residues. Per the germline V gene, CDR1 is SGHDT and CDR2 is YYEEEE. The CDR3 DNA follows: TGTGCCAGCAGCTTAACGGTGCGGGGAGGAGGACTGTTTTTT. Protein sequence: CASSLTVRGGGLFF.

This chain uses TRBV28 with TRBJ1-6; D is uncertain. The germline V and J ends were trimmed by 5 bases and 9 bases, with 14 bases remaining between them. Looked up from germline, CDR1 is MDHEN and CDR2 is SYDVKM. The CDR3 extends over 14 amino acids. The CDR3 reads CASSTPGYSSPLHF. The CDR3 bases are TGTGCCAGCAGTACTCCGGGGTACTCTTCACCCCTCCACTTT.

This chain joins TRBV11-2 and TRBJ1-6; D gene ambiguous. V was clipped by 5 bases and J by 3 bases, with 17 bases between them. Germline V gene sequence: CDR1 SGHAT, CDR2 FQNNGV. The CDR3 runs 17 residues. CDR3 DNA sequence: TGTGCCAGCAGCCCGATAAATCCCCGCGGCTATAATTCACCCCTCCACTTT. Translation gives CASSPINPRGYNSPLHF.

The chain carries TRBV6-5 and TRBJ1-1; D unresolved. Germline V lookup: CDR1 MNHEY, CDR2 SVGAGI. The V end was cut by 0 bases, the J end by 1 base, with 12 bases between. This CDR3 region has 16 residues. This chain's CDR3 is CASSYSSGLRNTEAFF. DNA for the CDR3: TGTGCCAGCAGTTACTCGAGTGGACTTAGGAACACTGAAGCTTTCTTT.

The V call is TRBV28, the J call TRBJ2-7; 7 bases fit TRBD1. The CDR3 runs to 15 residues. CDR1 is MDHEN and CDR2 is SYDVKM in the germline V gene. J gave up 0 bases and V 5 bases, and 7 bases lay outside the gene matches. Here the CDR3 reads CASSLRGSLSYEQYF. The DNA for the CDR3 is TGTGCCAGCAGTCTCAGGGGGTCCCTCTCCTACGAGCAGTACTTC.

The rearrangement links TRBV10-2 to TRBJ2-7; 8 nucleotides agree with TRBD2. Germline CDR1 and CDR2: WSHSY and SAAADI. The CDR3 extends over 13 amino acids. The junction had 6 bases not matched to a gene; V was cut back by 8 bases and J by 3 bases. The CDR3 region is CASRERGSYEQYF. In nucleotides, the CDR3 is TGCGCCAGCCGGGAGCGGGGGAGCTACGAGCAGTACTTC.

The chain joins TRBV19 to TRBJ2-6; tentatively, D is TRBD1 (6 bases). Germline lookup yields CDR1 LNHDA and CDR2 SQIVND (reference sequence). The ends were cut back, 4 bases at V and 0 bases at J, with 13 bases in the middle. The CDR3 totals 17 residues. CDR3 DNA sequence: TGTGCCAGTAGTACGCCGGGACACCTCTCTGGGGCCAACGTCCTGACTTTC. It encodes CASSTPGHLSGANVLTF.

J is TRBJ1-6 and V is TRBV5-5; 7 nucleotides align to TRBD1. CDR1 is SGHKS, CDR2 YYEKEE, per germline (reference sequence). The CDR3 length is 15 residues. With 1 base clipped from V and 8 bases from J, the junction kept 6 bases outside the gene matches. CDR3 sequence reads: CASSLRGPGDSPLHF. The CDR3 DNA follows: TGTGCCAGCAGCTTGAGGGGGCCGGGAGATTCACCCCTCCACTTT.

The J gene is TRBJ1-2, the V gene TRBV10-2, with D perhaps matching TRBD1 (6 bases). This CDR3 contains 12 residues. Trimming stripped 10 bases from V and 4 bases from J, with 13 bases between. Germline CDR1 and CDR2: WSHSY and SAAADI. In DNA form, the CDR3 reads TGCGCCATTGCGACAGGTTCCTATGGCTACACCTTC. Translating it yields CAIATGSYGYTF.

This chain links TRBV30 with TRBJ1-1; TRBD1 aligns across 10 bases. The CDR3 runs 13 residues. CDR1 is GTSNPN and CDR2 is SVGIG in the germline V gene (reference sequence). V lost 3 bases, J lost 7 bases, and 5 bases stayed unmatched. For the CDR3, the DNA is TGTGCCTGGAGCCCCGGGACAGGGGTTGAAGCTTTCTTT. This encodes CAWSPGTGVEAFF. The complete variable domain, with remaining parts taken from reference TRBV30 and TRBJ1-1, reads SQTIHQWPATLVQPVGSPLSLECTVEGTSNPNLYWYRQAAGRGLQLLFYSVGIGQISSEVPQNLSASRPQDRQFILSSKKLLLSDSGFYLCAWSPGTGVEAFFGQGTRLTVV.